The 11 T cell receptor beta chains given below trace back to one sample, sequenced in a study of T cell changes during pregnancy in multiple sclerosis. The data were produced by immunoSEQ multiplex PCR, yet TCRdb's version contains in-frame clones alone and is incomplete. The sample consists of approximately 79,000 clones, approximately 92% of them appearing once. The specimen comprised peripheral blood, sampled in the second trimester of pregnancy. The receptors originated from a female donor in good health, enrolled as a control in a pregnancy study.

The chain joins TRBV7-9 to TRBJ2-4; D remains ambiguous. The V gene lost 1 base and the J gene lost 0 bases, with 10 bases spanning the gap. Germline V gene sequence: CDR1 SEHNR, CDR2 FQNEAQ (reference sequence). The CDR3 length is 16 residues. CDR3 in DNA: TGTGCCAGCAGCTTAGGTAAACAGATAGCCAAAAACATTCAGTACTTC. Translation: CASSLGKQIAKNIQYF.

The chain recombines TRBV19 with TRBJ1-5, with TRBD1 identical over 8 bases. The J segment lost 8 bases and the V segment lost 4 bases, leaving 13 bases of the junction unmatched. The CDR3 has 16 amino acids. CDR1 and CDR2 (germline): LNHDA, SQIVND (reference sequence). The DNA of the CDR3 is TGTGCCAGTAGTACCAGACAGGGGATATTTGGGGAGCCCCAGCATTTT. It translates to CASSTRQGIFGEPQHF. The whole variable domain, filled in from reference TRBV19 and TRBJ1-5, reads DGGITQSPKYLFRKEGQNVTLSCEQNLNHDAMYWYRQDPGQGLRLIYYSQIVNDFQKGDIAEGYSVSREKKESFPLTVTSAQKNPTAFYLCASSTRQGIFGEPQHFGDGTRLSIL.

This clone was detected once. The CDR3 region is CASTSGVTEAFF. CDR3 DNA sequence: TGTGCCAGCACCTCCGGGGTCACTGAAGCTTTCTTT. This chain uses TRBV6-5 with TRBJ1-1; D uncertain. Germline loops: CDR1 MNHEY, CDR2 SVGAGI. The CDR3 extends over 12 amino acids. The V end was cut by 7 bases, the J end by 4 bases, with 10 bases between.

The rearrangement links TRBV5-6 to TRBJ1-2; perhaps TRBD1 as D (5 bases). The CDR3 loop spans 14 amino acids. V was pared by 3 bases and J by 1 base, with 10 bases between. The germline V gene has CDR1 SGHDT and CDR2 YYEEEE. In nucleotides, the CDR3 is TGTGCCAGCAGCTCGATCGACAGTAACTATGGCTACACCTTC. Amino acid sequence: CASSSIDSNYGYTF.

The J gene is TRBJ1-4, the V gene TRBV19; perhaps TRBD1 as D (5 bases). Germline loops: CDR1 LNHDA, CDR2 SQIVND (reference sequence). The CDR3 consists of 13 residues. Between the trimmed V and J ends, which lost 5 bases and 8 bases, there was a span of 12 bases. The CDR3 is CASSGRVGEKLFF. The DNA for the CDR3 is TGTGCCAGTAGTGGCAGGGTGGGGGAAAAACTGTTTTTT.

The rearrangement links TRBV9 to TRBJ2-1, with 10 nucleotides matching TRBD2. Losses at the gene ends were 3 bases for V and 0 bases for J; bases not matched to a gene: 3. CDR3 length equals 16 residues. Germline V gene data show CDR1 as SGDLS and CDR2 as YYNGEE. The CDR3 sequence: CASSAWTSGSYNEQFF. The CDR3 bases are TGTGCCAGCAGCGCATGGACTAGCGGCTCCTACAATGAGCAGTTCTTC.

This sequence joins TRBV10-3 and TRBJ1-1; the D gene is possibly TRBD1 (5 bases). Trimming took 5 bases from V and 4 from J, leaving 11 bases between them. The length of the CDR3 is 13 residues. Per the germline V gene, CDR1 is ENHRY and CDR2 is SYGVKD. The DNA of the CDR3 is TGTGCCATCAGTCAGGGTCCGTCCACTGAAGCTTTCTTT. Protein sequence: CAISQGPSTEAFF.

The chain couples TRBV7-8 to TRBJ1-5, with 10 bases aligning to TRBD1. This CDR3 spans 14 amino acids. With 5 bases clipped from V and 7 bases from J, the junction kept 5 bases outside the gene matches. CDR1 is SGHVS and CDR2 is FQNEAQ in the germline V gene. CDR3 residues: CASSHGQGGQPQHF. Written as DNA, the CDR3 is TGTGCCAGCAGCCACGGACAGGGGGGACAGCCCCAGCATTTT.

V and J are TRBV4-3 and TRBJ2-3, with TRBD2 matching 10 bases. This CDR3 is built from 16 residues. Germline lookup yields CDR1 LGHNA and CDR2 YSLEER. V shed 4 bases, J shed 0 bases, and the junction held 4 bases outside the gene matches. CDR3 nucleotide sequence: TGCGCCAGCAGCCCTCTAGCGGGGGCGAGCACAGATACGCAGTATTTT. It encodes CASSPLAGASTDTQYF.

In nucleotides, the CDR3 is TGTGCCACCAGCAGAGATCCCGCGGGACAGGGGGCCTGGGAGCAGTACTTC. Protein: CATSRDPAGQGAWEQYF. The chain employs TRBV15 and TRBJ2-7; TRBD1 agrees at 12 bases. The CDR3 is 17 residues long. Germline V CDR1 and CDR2: LNHNV, YYDKDF (reference sequence). Unmatched junction bases numbered 10, after V lost 0 bases and J lost 7 bases.

As DNA, the CDR3 is TGTGCCAGTAGTAAGTTACAGGGGGCTTTCAATGAGCAGTTCTTC. Protein product: CASSKLQGAFNEQFF. The chain joins TRBV19 to TRBJ2-1, with 9 positions matching TRBD1. Germline trimming cut 4 bases from V and 6 bases from J; bases unmatched to any gene: 7. The CDR3 sequence is 15 residues long. Per the germline V gene, CDR1 is LNHDA and CDR2 is SQIVND (reference sequence).